The entry below describes one T cell receptor beta chain. What it binds is not known. The treatment here: oral pan-JAK inhibitor, 5-10 mg twice daily. The data originate from a study of CD8+ T cells in alopecia areata. Study at large: Scalp area affected, as a percentage, set the severity score of treated patients.

Study-level results: In scalp and blood, many expanded lesional clones persisted during tofacitinib. On tofacitinib, scalp clonality and expanded CD8+ clones among top 100 fell significantly.

cDNA reverse transcribed from extracted RNA served as the sequencing template. Using immunoSEQ multiplex PCR, the repertoire was profiled, and TCRdb retains in-frame clones only, with some absent. The sample records 150,000 to 200,000 clones, 60% being singletons. The sequence derives from a human donor with alopecia areata. Here the sequenced sample was CD4+ T cells sorted from blood, taken at week 24, from a patient treated with tofacitinib.

CDR3 coding DNA: TGTGCCATCGGAACTGACGAGCAGTACTTC. It yields the protein CAIGTDEQYF. The rearrangement joins TRBV10-3 to TRBJ2-7; D call uncertain. The CDR3 length is 10 residues. The V and J ends lost 8 bases and 5 bases respectively, with 7 bases between them. Per the germline V gene, CDR1 is ENHRY and CDR2 is SYGVKD.